The clone carrying this T cell receptor beta chain was recorded at least ten times. Antigen: not known. Germline values: CDR1 SGHVS, CDR2 FQNEAQ. The ends lost 6 bases at V and 7 bases at J; junction bases unmatched: 14. The CDR3 is 15 residues long. Arm-PCR of CDR3 regions with iRepertoire HTBI primers generated TCR beta libraries. TCRdb reanalysed the multiplex PCR reads using MiXCR and keeps one entry per CDR3 protein. The sample comprises more than 350,000 distinct CDR3 sequences, 15% of which are singletons, and around 15% rests with the top ten. The data stem from a study of regulatory T cells in long-lasting Graves disease. Whole-study findings and limits: Persistent cases favored TRBV28, TRBJ1-2 and TRBJ2-5.

Time point reported: newly diagnosed GD, antithyroid drugs for less than 3 months. From PBMCs, RNA was extracted and then used to make the TCR library. These records were also assigned to another study, of T cells in Graves' hyperthyroidism and ophthalmopathy. That publication notes: Patients aged 18 to 65 with hyperthyroidism were newly diagnosed, with duration under 2 months.

The J gene is TRBJ2-7, the V gene TRBV7-8, with 8 bases identical to TRBD1. The TCR was taken from a woman in her 30s with Graves disease. The input for sequencing was peripheral blood mononuclear cells (PBMCs), taken at new diagnosis, from a patient treated with antithyroid drugs. CDR3 nucleotide sequence: TGTGCCAGCAGACCCCGCCCAGGGGGCGCGGGGGAGCAGTACTTC. Encoded protein: CASRPRPGGAGEQYF. Together with reference TRBV7-8 and TRBJ2-7, the CDR3 gives the full variable domain: GAGVSQSPRYKVAKRGQDVALRCDPISGHVSLFWYQQALGQGPEFLTYFQNEAQLDKSGLPSDRFFAERPEGSVSTLKIQRTQQEDSAVYLCASRPRPGGAGEQYFGPGTRLTVT.